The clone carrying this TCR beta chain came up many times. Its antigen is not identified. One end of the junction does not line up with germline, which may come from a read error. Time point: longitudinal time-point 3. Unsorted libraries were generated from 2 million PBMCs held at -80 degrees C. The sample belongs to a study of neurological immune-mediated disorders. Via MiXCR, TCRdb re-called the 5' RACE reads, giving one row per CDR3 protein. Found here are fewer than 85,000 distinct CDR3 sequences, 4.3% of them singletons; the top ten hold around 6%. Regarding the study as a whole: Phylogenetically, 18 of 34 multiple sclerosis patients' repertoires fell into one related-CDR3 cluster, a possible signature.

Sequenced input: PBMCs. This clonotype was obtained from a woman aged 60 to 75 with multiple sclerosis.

This CDR3 reads CATSRDLGVPSGGLTNF. Here the CDR3 DNA reads TGTGCCACCAGCAGAGATCTAGGCGTTCCTAGCGGGGGGCTCACCAACTTC. The chain uses TRBV15 and TRBJ2-4, with TRBD2 matching over 11 bases. This CDR3 is built from 17 residues. Germline CDR1 is LNHNV and CDR2 is YYDKDF (reference sequence).